One and the same sample provided the 29 T cell receptor beta chains below, sequenced in a study of identifying expanded T cells in peripheral blood. Clones were read by immunoSEQ multiplex PCR, and TCRdb kept only the in-frame ones, dropping some. Found here are some 91,000 clones, 88% of them singletons; the top ten hold 4% to 4.5%. Material: blood. The receptors here all came from a person aged 18 to 75 in good health.

The CDR3, as DNA: TGTGCCAGCAGTTTTTTCAGGGGCACTGAAGCTTTCTTT. Translated: CASSFFRGTEAFF. The chain is built from TRBV28 and TRBJ1-1; possible D gene TRBD1, 6 bases. The CDR3 runs to 13 residues. V was trimmed by 3 bases and J by 4 bases, leaving 9 bases between them. Germline-derived CDR1 and CDR2 are MDHEN and SYDVKM.

The genes are TRBV6-4 and TRBJ2-1; unclear D gene. Germline V lookup: CDR1 MRHNA, CDR2 SNTAGT. The CDR3 loop spans 13 amino acids. Trimming took off 2 bases at V and 2 bases at J, with 4 bases between the two ends. The CDR3, as DNA: TGTGCCAGCAGTGACAAAGCCTACAATGAGCAGTTCTTC. Translation gives CASSDKAYNEQFF.

CDR3 sequence (DNA): TGCGCCAGCAGCATCGGACAGGGGGCAGCACAGTCACCCCTCCACTTT. It codes for CASSIGQGAAQSPLHF. V usage is TRBV5-1 and J usage is TRBJ1-6; 11 positions match TRBD1. Looked up from germline, CDR1 is SGHRS and CDR2 is YFSETQ. The CDR3 covers 16 residues. The junction had 10 bases not matched to a gene; V was cut back by 4 bases and J by 10 bases.

The chain is built from TRBV4-1 and TRBJ2-2, with D possibly matching TRBD2 (5 bases). The CDR3 length is 16 residues. The germline V gene encodes CDR1 MGHRA and CDR2 YSYEKL. The ends were cut back, 1 base at V and 1 base at J, with 10 bases in the middle. CDR3 residues: CASSQVNGVNTGELFF. In nucleotides, the CDR3 is TGCGCCAGCAGCCAAGTGAACGGGGTGAACACCGGGGAGCTGTTTTTT.

V gene TRBV7-3 combines with J gene TRBJ2-7; TRBD1 agrees at 8 bases. CDR1 is SGHTA and CDR2 is FQGTGA in the germline V gene. Losses at the gene ends were 0 bases for V and 5 bases for J; bases not matched to a gene: 12. The CDR3 totals 17 residues. CDR3 region: CASSLTGGQEIINEQYF. Written as DNA, the CDR3 is TGTGCCAGCAGCTTAACGGGGGGACAGGAAATTATCAACGAGCAGTACTTC.

This clone turned up a few times. The V and J genes are TRBV15 and TRBJ1-1; no reliable D call. The V gene lost 0 bases and the J gene lost 3 bases, with 5 bases spanning the gap. Germline assignment: CDR1 LNHNV and CDR2 YYDKDF (reference sequence). This CDR3 is built from 13 residues. The CDR3 sequence is CATSRDTHTEAFF. The CDR3 coding sequence is TGTGCCACCAGCAGAGATACGCACACTGAAGCTTTCTTT.

J is TRBJ1-1 and V is TRBV30, with TRBD1 matching over 7 bases. CDR3 size: 15 residues. Unmatched junction bases numbered 10, after V lost 2 bases and J lost 4 bases. CDR1 GTSNPN and CDR2 SVGIG come from the germline V gene (reference sequence). The CDR3 here is CAWSSIDRVTTEAFF. The CDR3 nucleotides read TGTGCCTGGAGTTCTATCGACAGGGTGACCACTGAAGCTTTCTTT.

The chain recombines TRBV7-8 with TRBJ1-5, with a possible D match to TRBD1 (6 bases). There are 14 residues in the CDR3. V was trimmed by 4 bases and J by 4 bases, leaving 11 bases between them. The germline V gene encodes CDR1 SGHVS and CDR2 FQNEAQ. The CDR3 DNA follows: TGTGCCAGCAGCTCACAGGGTTGGAATCAGCCCCAGCATTTT. This gives the protein CASSSQGWNQPQHF.

CDR3 bases: TGTGCCAGCAGTGAGTTGAGGCAGCCCCAGCATTTT. It translates to CASSELRQPQHF. The gene calls are TRBV6-1 and TRBJ1-5; D is ambiguous. CDR1 and CDR2 (germline): MNHNS, SASEGT. V lost 3 bases and J lost 7, with 7 bases in between. This CDR3 is 12 amino acids long.

This chain joins TRBV5-1 and TRBJ2-7; 7 bases match TRBD1. V lost 5 bases to trimming and J lost 6 bases; unmatched junction nucleotides: 14. The germline V gene encodes CDR1 SGHRS and CDR2 YFSETQ. The CDR3 covers 15 residues. The CDR3 coding sequence is TGCGCCAGCAGAACAGACGGGACAGAGACCTCCGAGCAGTACTTC. It specifies CASRTDGTETSEQYF. Filled out from reference TRBV5-1 and TRBJ2-7, the complete variable domain reads KAGVTQTPRYLIKTRGQQVTLSCSPISGHRSVSWYQQTPGQGLQFLFEYFSETQRNKGNFPGRFSGRQFSNSRSEMNVSTLELGDSALYLCASRTDGTETSEQYFGPGTRLTVT.

This clone was detected only a few times. This sequence joins TRBV6-4 and TRBJ1-2, with 7 bases matching TRBD1. CDR3 size: 13 residues. Losses at the gene ends were 5 bases for V and 6 bases for J; bases not matched to a gene: 6. Germline V gives CDR1 MRHNA, CDR2 SNTAGT. The CDR3 DNA sequence: TGTGCCAGCAGTTTGACAGGGAACGATGGCTACACCTTC. It yields the protein CASSLTGNDGYTF.

The chain couples TRBV6-6 to TRBJ1-2; 9 nucleotides agree with TRBD1. Germline trimming cut 2 bases from V and 2 bases from J; bases unmatched to any gene: 3. This CDR3 spans 15 amino acids. Germline loops: CDR1 MNHNY, CDR2 SVGAGI (reference sequence). DNA for the CDR3: TGTGCCAGCAGTTACCGGGACAGGGCAAACTATGGCTACACCTTC. This sequence encodes CASSYRDRANYGYTF.

The rearrangement links TRBV6-1 to TRBJ2-2; tentative D call: TRBD2 (6 bases). This CDR3 spans 17 amino acids. The V and J ends lost 3 bases and 3 bases respectively, with 17 bases between them. Germline CDR1 and CDR2: MNHNS and SASEGT. CDR3 nucleotide sequence: TGTGCCAGCAGTGACCCTAGTGGGGGGACTTACACCGGGGAGCTGTTTTTT. Translation: CASSDPSGGTYTGELFF.

The chain joins TRBV19 to TRBJ1-1; D gene uncertain. There are 11 residues in the CDR3. V lost 8 bases and J lost 7, with 11 bases in between. Per germline, CDR1 LNHDA and CDR2 SQIVND (reference sequence). In DNA form, the CDR3 reads TGTGCCAGTGGCCGTGGGGTTGAAGCTTTCTTT. Translated: CASGRGVEAFF. Supplemented by reference TRBV19 and TRBJ1-1, the full variable domain reads DGGITQSPKYLFRKEGQNVTLSCEQNLNHDAMYWYRQDPGQGLRLIYYSQIVNDFQKGDIAEGYSVSREKKESFPLTVTSAQKNPTAFYLCASGRGVEAFFGQGTRLTVV.

The rearrangement uses TRBV6-4 and TRBJ2-6, with a possible D match to TRBD2 (6 bases). V gave up 0 bases and J gave up 4 bases, with 10 bases separating them. The CDR3 has 16 residues. CDR1 and CDR2 from the germline V gene are MRHNA and SNTAGT. CDR3 coding DNA: TGTGCCAGCAGTGACTCGGAGGGAAGAGGGGCCAACGTCCTGACTTTC. Protein product: CASSDSEGRGANVLTF.

The chain carries TRBV10-3 and TRBJ1-5; 7 nucleotides align to TRBD1. The V gene end was trimmed by 2 bases and the J gene end by 6 bases; junction bases not matched to a gene: 4. The germline gives CDR1 ENHRY, CDR2 SYGVKD. This CDR3 spans 14 amino acids. CDR3 protein: CAISEGQVGQPQHF. The CDR3 nucleotides are TGTGCCATCAGTGAGGGACAGGTAGGTCAGCCCCAGCATTTT.

The chain recombines TRBV7-3 with TRBJ2-1; D possibly corresponds to TRBD2 (5 bases). CDR3 length equals 14 residues. The V end was cut by 3 bases, the J end by 1 base, with 7 bases between. The germline gives CDR1 SGHTA, CDR2 FQGTGA. CDR3 nucleotide sequence: TGTGCCAGCAGCTTTAGCGCATCCTACAATGAGCAGTTCTTC. It is translated as CASSFSASYNEQFF.

The genes are TRBV25-1 and TRBJ2-2; D is unclear. Germline loops: CDR1 MGHDK, CDR2 SYGVNS. The germline V and J ends were trimmed by 5 bases and 7 bases, with 8 bases remaining between them. The CDR3 consists of 12 residues. In DNA, the CDR3 is TGTGCCAGCAGTCTAGGGCTCGGGGAGCTGTTTTTT. Residues: CASSLGLGELFF.

This clone was recorded once. The V call is TRBV5-1, the J call TRBJ1-4; D remains unclear. CDR3 length equals 15 residues. Germline V gene sequence: CDR1 SGHRS, CDR2 YFSETQ. Trimming shortened V by 5 bases and J by 0 bases, and 11 bases separated the two germline ends. The chain's CDR3 is CASRSQTTTNEKLFF. The CDR3 DNA is TGCGCCAGCAGGTCCCAGACCACAACTAATGAAAAACTGTTTTTT.

The rearrangement links TRBV6-1 to TRBJ2-5; D gene unclear. The V gene's germline CDR1 is MNHNS and CDR2 SASEGT. Trimming removed 1 base from V and 6 bases from J, with 18 bases in between. The length of the CDR3 is 16 residues. The CDR3 loop is CASSEGALRPGQTQYF. In nucleotides, the CDR3 is TGTGCCAGCAGTGAAGGGGCCCTGCGGCCCGGGCAGACCCAGTACTTC.

This chain uses TRBV30 with TRBJ2-6, with no clear D. CDR1 is GTSNPN, CDR2 SVGIG, per germline (reference sequence). The CDR3 runs 13 residues. Trimming cost V 2 bases and J 1 base, with 3 bases left between them. The CDR3 DNA follows: TGTGCCTGGAGTTTGTCTGGGGCCAACGTCCTGACTTTC. Encoded protein: CAWSLSGANVLTF. The variable domain in full, with the rest retrieved from reference TRBV30 and TRBJ2-6, is SQTIHQWPATLVQPVGSPLSLECTVEGTSNPNLYWYRQAAGRGLQLLFYSVGIGQISSEVPQNLSASRPQDRQFILSSKKLLLSDSGFYLCAWSLSGANVLTFGAGSRLTVL.

The rearrangement links TRBV6-5 to TRBJ2-7, with a tentative D call TRBD1 (6 bases). The length of the CDR3 is 13 residues. Germline CDR1 is MNHEY and CDR2 is SVGAGI. V was trimmed by 5 bases and J by 1 base, leaving 9 bases between them. CDR3 coding DNA: TGTGCCAGCAGTCCGGGACATTCCTACGAGCAGTACTTC. Its protein is CASSPGHSYEQYF.

This clone has just one count. The chain links TRBV11-2 to TRBJ2-7, with 8 bases identical to TRBD1. J gave up 11 bases and V 1 base, and 4 bases lay outside the gene matches. From germline, CDR1 is SGHAT and CDR2 FQNNGV. The CDR3 is 12 residues long. CDR3 nucleotides: TGTGCCAGCAGCTTAGTTCAGGGGGCCGAGTACTTC. Protein sequence: CASSLVQGAEYF.

This clone came up once. The chain combines TRBV7-9 with TRBJ2-2, with D perhaps assigned TRBD1 or TRBD2 (6 bases each). The CDR3 runs 16 residues. Trimming left V 6 bases short and J 3 bases short, with 17 bases between. Germline loops: CDR1 SEHNR, CDR2 FQNEAQ (reference sequence). The CDR3 here is CASRTGSGAHTGELFF. Written as DNA, the CDR3 is TGTGCCAGCAGAACAGGCTCGGGGGCGCACACCGGGGAGCTGTTTTTT.

The chain couples TRBV6-1 to TRBJ2-2; tentative D call: TRBD2 (7 bases). The CDR3 has 15 residues. V was clipped by 3 bases and J by 4 bases, with 12 bases between them. Germline CDR1 is MNHNS and CDR2 is SASEGT. CDR3 DNA sequence: TGTGCCAGCAGTGAGCACAGGGAGGGCACCGGGGAGCTGTTTTTT. Its protein product is CASSEHREGTGELFF.

The chain recombines TRBV28 with TRBJ1-4, with D possibly being TRBD1 (5 bases). There are 14 residues in the CDR3. With 2 bases removed from V and 13 bases from J, the gap between germline ends came to 17 bases. Germline CDR1 MDHEN, CDR2 SYDVKM. DNA for the CDR3: TGTGCCAGCAGTTTAAACGGGGCTGGCGGGTTACTGTTTTTT. This codes for CASSLNGAGGLLFF. The complete variable domain, with remaining parts taken from reference TRBV28 and TRBJ1-4, reads DVKVTQSSRYLVKRTGEKVFLECVQDMDHENMFWYRQDPGLGLRLIYFSYDVKMKEKGDIPEGYSVSREKKERFSLILESASTNQTSMYLCASSLNGAGGLLFFGSGTQLSVL.

A single count supports this clone. V and J are TRBV6-4 and TRBJ2-1; the match to TRBD2 covers 7 bases. The V and J ends lost 6 bases and 10 bases, in that order; junction bases with no gene match: 12. The CDR3 has 14 amino acids. Germline V lookup: CDR1 MRHNA, CDR2 SNTAGT. CDR3 amino acids: CASSRDYDSQEQFF. In DNA form, the CDR3 reads TGTGCCAGCAGCCGGGACTACGACTCGCAGGAGCAGTTCTTC.

CDR3 residues: CASSLSPGRSQETQYF. The CDR3 nucleotides read TGTGCCAGCAGTTTATCGCCCGGCAGGTCGCAAGAGACCCAGTACTTC. The chain uses TRBV27 and TRBJ2-5, with unresolved D. V was pared by 0 bases and J by 2 bases, with 13 bases between. Germline CDR1 is MNHEY and CDR2 is SMNVEV (reference sequence). CDR3 length: 16 amino acids.

J is TRBJ2-7 and V is TRBV5-1, with TRBD1 matching over 12 bases. The CDR3 has 14 residues. Per germline, CDR1 SGHRS and CDR2 YFSETQ. J was trimmed by 7 bases and V by 7 bases; bases with no gene match: 9. CDR3 protein: CASSVGQGAEEQYF. CDR3 sequence (DNA): TGCGCCAGCTCTGTGGGACAGGGGGCTGAAGAGCAGTACTTC.